The present TCR beta chain was sequenced within a study of blood T cell repertoires in COVID-19. Study-wide context: PBMCs, B-cell-depleted T cells, or T cells provided the cDNA or gDNA that made up the material.

V gave up 11 bases and J gave up 6 bases, with 16 bases separating them. The CDR3 contains 12 residues. CDR1 is MNHEY and CDR2 is SVGAGI in the germline V gene. This clone was seen once. TCRdb keeps only in-frame clones here, not all; method: immunoSEQ multiplex PCR. This table holds approximately 96,000 clones, 70% to 90% found once. Sequencing input: peripheral blood. The sequence was collected from a human donor with COVID-19, enrolled during active disease. The donor label of this sample is uncertain. This chain connects TRBV6-5 to TRBJ2-5; D is perhaps TRBD2 (6 bases). CDR3 coding DNA: TGTGCCTGCGGGGATGGGGTCCAGACCCAGTACTTC. Translated: CACGDGVQTQYF.